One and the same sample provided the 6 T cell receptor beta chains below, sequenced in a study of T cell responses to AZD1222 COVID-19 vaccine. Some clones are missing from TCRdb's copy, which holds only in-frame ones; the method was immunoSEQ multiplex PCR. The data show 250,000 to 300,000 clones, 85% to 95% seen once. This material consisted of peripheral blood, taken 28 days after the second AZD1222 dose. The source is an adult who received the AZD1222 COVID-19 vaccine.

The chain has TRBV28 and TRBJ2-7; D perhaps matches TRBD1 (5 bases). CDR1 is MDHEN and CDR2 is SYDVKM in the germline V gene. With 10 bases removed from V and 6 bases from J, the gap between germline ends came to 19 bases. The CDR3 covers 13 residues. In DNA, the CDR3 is TGTGCCATTACAGGTCGAATAAAACCCGAGCAGTACTTC. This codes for CAITGRIKPEQYF.

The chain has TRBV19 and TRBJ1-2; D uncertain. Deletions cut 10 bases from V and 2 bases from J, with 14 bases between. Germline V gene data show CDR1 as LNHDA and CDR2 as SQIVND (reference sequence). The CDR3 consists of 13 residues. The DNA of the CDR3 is TGTGCCACTGGAGCGACTATCAACTATGGCTACACCTTC. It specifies CATGATINYGYTF.

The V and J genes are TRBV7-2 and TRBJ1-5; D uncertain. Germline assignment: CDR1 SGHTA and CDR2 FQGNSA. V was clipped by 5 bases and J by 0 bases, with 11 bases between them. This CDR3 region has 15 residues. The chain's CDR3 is CASSPGPNSNQPQHF. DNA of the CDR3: TGTGCCAGCAGCCCCGGACCAAATAGCAATCAGCCCCAGCATTTT.

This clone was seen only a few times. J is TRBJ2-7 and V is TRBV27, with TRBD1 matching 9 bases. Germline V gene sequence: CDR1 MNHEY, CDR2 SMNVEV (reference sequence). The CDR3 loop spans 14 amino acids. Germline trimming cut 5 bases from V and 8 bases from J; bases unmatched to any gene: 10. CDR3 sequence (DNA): TGTGCCAGCAGTCCCGGACAGGGGATCAGAAAGCAGTACTTC. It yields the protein CASSPGQGIRKQYF.

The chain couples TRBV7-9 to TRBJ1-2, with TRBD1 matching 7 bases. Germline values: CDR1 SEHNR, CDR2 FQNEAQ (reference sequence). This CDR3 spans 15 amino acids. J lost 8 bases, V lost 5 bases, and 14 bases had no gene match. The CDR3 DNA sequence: TGTGCCAGCAGCCACCCGGTAGGGGGCCGGGAGGGCTACACCTTC. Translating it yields CASSHPVGGREGYTF.

In nucleotides, the CDR3 is TGTGCCTGGAGTGGGGTGTCTAGAGCCGGGGAGCTGTTTTTT. It specifies CAWSGVSRAGELFF. The chain joins TRBV30 to TRBJ2-2; D call uncertain. V lost 1 base, J lost 6 bases, and 12 bases lay in between. Germline V gene data show CDR1 as GTSNPN and CDR2 as SVGIG (reference sequence). This CDR3 comprises 14 residues.